Listed below are T cell receptor beta chains from one sample, sequenced in a study of T cell responses to AZD1222 COVID-19 vaccine. Only in-frame clones appear in the TCRdb table, and some are missing; sequencing was by immunoSEQ multiplex PCR. The sample consists of 200,000 or so clones, roughly 93% of them appearing once. Sequenced here: peripheral blood, sampled on day 0 of AZD1222 vaccination. The receptors here all came from an adult in good health. Both conserved end residues are part of each CDR3. D genes are given only for firm matches. The size of a clone is reported for some rows only, either as once, few or many, or as a class for expanded clones.

J | size | D | V | CDR3 | DNA
TRBJ1-3 | NA | NA | TRBV5-6 | CASSLDRNSGNTIYF | TGTGCCAGCAGCTTGGACAGGAACTCTGGAAACACCATATATTTT
TRBJ1-1 | NA | NA | TRBV27 | CASSLTGTTGLNTEAFF | TGTGCCAGCAGTCTCACCGGGACAACTGGGCTGAACACTGAAGCTTTCTTT
TRBJ1-6 | once | NA | TRBV7-9 | CASSFGVVTGKSPLHF | TGTGCCAGCAGCTTTGGGGTCGTAACAGGGAAATCACCCCTCCACTTT
TRBJ1-1 | once | NA | TRBV6-5 | CASSLTEQGEAFF | TGTGCCAGCAGCTTGACCGAGCAGGGCGAAGCTTTCTTT
TRBJ2-2 | NA | TRBD2 | TRBV27 | CASSPTSGTGRGGELFF | TGTGCCAGCAGTCCCACTAGCGGGACCGGTCGGGGCGGGGAGCTGTTTTTT
TRBJ1-6 | NA | NA | TRBV6-2/TRBV6-3 | CASSFSTSSPLHF | TGTGCCAGCAGTTTCTCGACATCTTCACCCCTCCACTTT
TRBJ1-1 | NA | NA | TRBV28 | CASRGGHVNTEAFF | TGTGCCAGCCGCGGGGGGCACGTCAACACTGAAGCTTTCTTT
TRBJ2-7 | NA | NA | TRBV7-2 | CASSQAIGRDEQYF | TGTGCCAGCAGCCAGGCTATAGGGCGAGACGAGCAGTACTTC
TRBJ1-6 | NA | NA | TRBV9 | CASSASFGSPLHF | TGTGCCAGCAGCGCTAGTTTCGGATCACCCCTCCACTTT
TRBJ2-6 | NA | NA | TRBV19 | CASSAGPGPGANVLTF | TGTGCCAGTAGTGCAGGACCGGGCCCTGGGGCCAACGTCCTGACTTTC
TRBJ2-1 | NA | TRBD2 | TRBV2 | CASSLAGANEQFF | TGTGCTTCGTCGCTAGCGGGAGCCAATGAGCAGTTCTTC
TRBJ2-7 | NA | NA | TRBV7-8 | CASSPGGHYEQYF | TGTGCCAGCAGCCCGGGTGGCCACTACGAGCAGTACTTC
TRBJ1-1 | few | NA | TRBV27 | CASSPLDRNTEAFF | TGTGCCAGCAGTCCCCTGGACAGGAACACTGAAGCTTTCTTT
TRBJ2-3 | NA | NA | TRBV4-3 | CASSPAGGTTQYF | TGCGCCAGCAGCCCCGCTGGGGGGACTACGCAGTATTTT
TRBJ2-7 | NA | NA | TRBV10-3 | CAITRDPGREQYF | TGTGCCATCACTCGAGATCCTGGCCGGGAGCAGTACTTC
TRBJ1-1 | NA | NA | TRBV6-5 | CASSYSGHPGGTEAFF | TGTGCCAGCAGTTACTCTGGCCACCCCGGAGGGACTGAAGCTTTCTTT
TRBJ2-1 | once | NA | TRBV13 | CASSLVNGNEQFF | TGTGCCAGCAGCTTAGTTAACGGGAATGAGCAGTTCTTC
TRBJ2-3 | NA | NA | TRBV5-1 | CASSLAGRTDTQYF | TGCGCCAGCAGCTTGGCCGGCCGCACAGATACGCAGTATTTT
TRBJ2-7 | NA | NA | TRBV30 | CAWSVSGRAHEQYF | TGTGCCTGGAGTGTGTCAGGCAGGGCTCACGAGCAGTACTTC
TRBJ1-4 | few | NA | TRBV28 | CASSPDSATNEKLFF | TGTGCCAGCAGTCCCGACAGCGCAACTAATGAAAAACTGTTTTTT
TRBJ2-3 | NA | NA | TRBV9 | CASSGGHFTDTQYF | TGTGCCAGCAGCGGAGGACACTTCACAGATACGCAGTATTTT
TRBJ1-6 | NA | NA | TRBV28 | CASSFQGPDSPLHF | TGTGCCAGCAGTTTTCAGGGCCCTGACTCACCCCTCCACTTT
TRBJ2-1 | NA | TRBD2 | TRBV5-8 | CASSLRLAGALDEQFF | TGTGCCAGCAGCTTGAGACTAGCGGGAGCCCTCGATGAGCAGTTCTTC
TRBJ2-3 | NA | TRBD1 | TRBV7-9 | CASSLTLQGSLLDTQYF | TGTGCCAGCAGCTTAACCCTACAGGGGAGCCTTTTAGATACGCAGTATTTT
TRBJ1-2 | NA | NA | TRBV9 | CASSVDPAFEREGYTF | TGTGCCAGCAGCGTGGACCCTGCATTCGAAAGAGAAGGCTACACCTTC
TRBJ2-3 | NA | TRBD2 | TRBV29-1 | CSVVPLTSGTYTQYF | TGCAGCGTTGTCCCTTTGACTAGCGGTACATATACGCAGTATTTT
TRBJ1-2 | NA | NA | TRBV19 | CASRAVNDRGGYTF | TGTGCCAGTAGGGCCGTTAATGACCGTGGTGGCTACACCTTC
TRBJ1-1 | NA | NA | TRBV27 | CASSLQGQNTEAFF | TGTGCCAGCAGTTTACAGGGACAGAACACTGAAGCTTTCTTT
TRBJ1-1 | NA | TRBD1 | TRBV10-1 | CAKGPGTVF | TGCGCCAAAGGCCCCGGGACAGTCTTT
TRBJ1-2 | NA | TRBD1 | TRBV7-9 | CASSLGQGMYGYTF | TGTGCCAGCAGCCTTGGACAGGGGATGTATGGCTACACCTTC
TRBJ1-5 | NA | TRBD1 | TRBV2 | CASSVTGGGNQPQHF | TGTGCCAGCAGTGTAACAGGGGGAGGGAATCAGCCCCAGCATTTT
TRBJ2-3 | NA | TRBD2 | TRBV27 | CASSSPRGGGSSTDTQYF | TGTGCCAGCAGTTCCCCCCGCGGGGGGGGATCTAGCACAGATACGCAGTATTTT
TRBJ2-5 | NA | NA | TRBV4-3 | CASSRTGLDGLETQYF | TGCGCCAGCAGCCGAACGGGGTTAGATGGCTTAGAGACCCAGTACTTC
TRBJ2-7 | NA | TRBD2 | TRBV7-2 | CASSNRGGYEQYF | TGTGCCAGCAGCAACCGGGGGGGCTACGAGCAGTACTTC
TRBJ2-7 | NA | NA | TRBV25-1 | CASSDTGEISYEQYF | TGTGCCAGCAGTGATACAGGAGAGATTTCCTACGAGCAGTACTTC
TRBJ2-7 | few | NA | TRBV15 | CATSRETSSMYF | TGTGCCACCAGCAGAGAGACTAGTAGTATGTACTTC
TRBJ2-7 | NA | NA | TRBV4-1 | CASSQGYGISYEQYF | TGCGCCAGCAGCCAAGGATACGGCATCTCCTACGAGCAGTACTTC
TRBJ2-7 | NA | NA | TRBV4-2 | CASSQEAAGTYEQYF | TGTGCCAGCAGCCAAGAGGCAGCAGGGACCTACGAGCAGTACTTC
TRBJ1-1 | NA | NA | TRBV30 | CAWNSPRMKSRISSEAFF | TGTGCCTGGAATTCCCCCAGGATGAAATCCCGAATCTCATCTGAAGCTTTCTTT
TRBJ2-7 | once | NA | TRBV14 | CASSLKTEQYF | TGTGCCAGCAGCCTGAAGACCGAGCAGTACTTC
TRBJ1-2 | NA | NA | TRBV19 | CASSIRPGGQTYGYTF | TGTGCCAGTAGTATCCGTCCCGGGGGGCAAACCTATGGCTACACCTTC
TRBJ2-7 | few | NA | TRBV6-5 | CASSYGLGSYEQYF | TGTGCCAGCAGTTACGGGCTGGGCTCCTACGAGCAGTACTTC
TRBJ2-7 | once | TRBD2 | TRBV5-1 | CASSLEAGASYEQYF | TGCGCCAGCAGCTTGGAGGCGGGAGCATCGTACGAGCAGTACTTC
TRBJ2-7 | NA | NA | TRBV27 | CASSLQGGPYEQYF | TGTGCCAGCAGTTTGCAGGGGGGGCCCTACGAGCAGTACTTC
TRBJ2-3 | NA | NA | TRBV5-5 | CASSFRRSGTKTHTQYF | TGTGCCAGCAGCTTTAGACGATCCGGGACAAAGACCCATACGCAGTATTTT
TRBJ2-2 | NA | NA | TRBV7-2 | CASSLAGGGTGELFF | TGTGCCAGCAGCTTAGCAGGGGGTGGTACCGGGGAGCTGTTTTTT
TRBJ1-4 | NA | NA | TRBV2 | CASSESITGGNEKLFF | TGTGCCAGCAGTGAATCAATAACAGGCGGGAATGAAAAACTGTTTTTT